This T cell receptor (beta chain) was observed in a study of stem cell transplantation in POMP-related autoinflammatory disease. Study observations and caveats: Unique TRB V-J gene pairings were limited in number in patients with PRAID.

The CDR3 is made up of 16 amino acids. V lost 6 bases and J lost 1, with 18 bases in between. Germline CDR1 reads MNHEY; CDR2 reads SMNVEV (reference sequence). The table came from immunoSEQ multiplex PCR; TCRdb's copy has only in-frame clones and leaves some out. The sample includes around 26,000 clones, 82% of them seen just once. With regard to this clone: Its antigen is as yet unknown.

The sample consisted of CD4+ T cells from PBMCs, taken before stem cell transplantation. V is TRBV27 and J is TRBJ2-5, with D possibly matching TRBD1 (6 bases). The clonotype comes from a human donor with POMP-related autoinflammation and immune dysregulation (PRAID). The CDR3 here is CASRGGGRWVQETQYF. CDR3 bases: TGTGCCAGCAGAGGGGGTGGTAGGTGGGTCCAAGAGACCCAGTACTTC.